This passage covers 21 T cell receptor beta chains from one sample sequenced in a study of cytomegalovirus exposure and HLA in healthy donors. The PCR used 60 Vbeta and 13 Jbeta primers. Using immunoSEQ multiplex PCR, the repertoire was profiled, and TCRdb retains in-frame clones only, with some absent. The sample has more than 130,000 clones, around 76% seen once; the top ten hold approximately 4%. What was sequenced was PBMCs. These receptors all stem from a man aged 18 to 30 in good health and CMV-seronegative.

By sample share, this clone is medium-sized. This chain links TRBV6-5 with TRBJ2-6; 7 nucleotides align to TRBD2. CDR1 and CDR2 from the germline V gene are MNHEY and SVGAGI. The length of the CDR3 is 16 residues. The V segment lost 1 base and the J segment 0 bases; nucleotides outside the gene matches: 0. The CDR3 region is CASSYLAGSGANVLTF. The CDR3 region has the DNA TGTGCCAGCAGTTACTTAGCGGGCTCTGGGGCCAACGTCCTGACTTTC.

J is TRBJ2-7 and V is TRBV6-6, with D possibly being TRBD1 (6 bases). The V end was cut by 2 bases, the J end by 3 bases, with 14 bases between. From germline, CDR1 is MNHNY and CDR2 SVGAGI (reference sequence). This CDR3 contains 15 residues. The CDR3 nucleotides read TGTGCCAGCAGTTACGCGACAGGTGCAAGCTACGAGCAGTACTTC. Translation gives CASSYATGASYEQYF.

The CDR3 DNA follows: TGTGCCAGCAGGGGACAGGGTTTTAGCAATCAGCCCCAGCATTTT. Translation gives CASRGQGFSNQPQHF. The gene calls are TRBV28 and TRBJ1-5, with 9 bases fitting TRBD1. Germline V gives CDR1 MDHEN, CDR2 SYDVKM. The CDR3 is 15 residues long. V trimming: 6 bases; J trimming: 0 bases; junction bases outside the gene matches: 3.

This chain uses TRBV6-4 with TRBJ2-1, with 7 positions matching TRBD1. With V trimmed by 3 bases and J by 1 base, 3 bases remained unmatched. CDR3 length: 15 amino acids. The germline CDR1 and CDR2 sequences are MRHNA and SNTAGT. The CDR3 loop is CASSETGHSYNEQFF. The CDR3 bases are TGTGCCAGCAGTGAGACAGGGCATTCCTACAATGAGCAGTTCTTC.

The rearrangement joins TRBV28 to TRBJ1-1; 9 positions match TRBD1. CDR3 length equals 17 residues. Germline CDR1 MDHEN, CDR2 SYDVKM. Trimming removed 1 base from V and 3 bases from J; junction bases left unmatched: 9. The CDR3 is CASSLSSWDRADTEAFF. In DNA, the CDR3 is TGTGCCAGCAGTTTATCGTCCTGGGACAGGGCTGACACTGAAGCTTTCTTT.

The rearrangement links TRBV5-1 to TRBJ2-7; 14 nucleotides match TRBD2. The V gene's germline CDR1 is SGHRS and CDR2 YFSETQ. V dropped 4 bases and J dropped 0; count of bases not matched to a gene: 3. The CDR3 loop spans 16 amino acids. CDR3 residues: CASSTGTSGSSYEQYF. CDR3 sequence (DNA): TGCGCCAGCAGCACGGGGACTAGCGGGAGCTCCTACGAGCAGTACTTC.

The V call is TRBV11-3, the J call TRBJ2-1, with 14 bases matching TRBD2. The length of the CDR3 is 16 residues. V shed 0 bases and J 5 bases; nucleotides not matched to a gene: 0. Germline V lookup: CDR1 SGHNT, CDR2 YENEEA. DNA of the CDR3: TGTGCCAGCAGCTTAGAGGGACTAGCGGGGGACAATGAGCAGTTCTTC. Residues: CASSLEGLAGDNEQFF. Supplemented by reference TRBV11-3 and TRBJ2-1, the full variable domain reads EAGVVQSPRYKIIEKKQPVAFWCNPISGHNTLYWYLQNLGQGPELLIRYENEEAVDDSQLPKDRFSAERLKGVDSTLKIQPAELGDSAVYLCASSLEGLAGDNEQFFGPGTRLTVL.

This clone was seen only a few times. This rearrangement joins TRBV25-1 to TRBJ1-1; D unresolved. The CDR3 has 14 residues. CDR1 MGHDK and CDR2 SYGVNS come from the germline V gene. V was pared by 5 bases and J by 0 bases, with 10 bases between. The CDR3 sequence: CASSWSGMNTEAFF. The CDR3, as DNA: TGTGCCAGCAGTTGGTCGGGGATGAACACTGAAGCTTTCTTT.

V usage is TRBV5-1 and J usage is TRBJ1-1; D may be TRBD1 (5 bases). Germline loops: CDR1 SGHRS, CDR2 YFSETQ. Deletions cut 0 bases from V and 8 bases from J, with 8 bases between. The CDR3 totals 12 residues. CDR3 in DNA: TGCGCCAGCAGCTTGGGGGGCAGAGAAGCTTTCTTT. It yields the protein CASSLGGREAFF.

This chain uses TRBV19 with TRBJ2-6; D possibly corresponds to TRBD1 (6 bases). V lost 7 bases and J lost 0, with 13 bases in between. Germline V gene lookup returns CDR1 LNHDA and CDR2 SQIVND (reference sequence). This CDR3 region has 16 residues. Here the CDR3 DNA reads TGTGCCAGTACCCGGACAGTTAGCTCTGGGGCCAACGTCCTGACTTTC. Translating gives CASTRTVSSGANVLTF. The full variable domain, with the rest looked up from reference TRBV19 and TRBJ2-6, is DGGITQSPKYLFRKEGQNVTLSCEQNLNHDAMYWYRQDPGQGLRLIYYSQIVNDFQKGDIAEGYSVSREKKESFPLTVTSAQKNPTAFYLCASTRTVSSGANVLTFGAGSRLTVL.

The CDR3 loop is CASSLQGTTEAFF. The CDR3 DNA is TGTGCCAGCAGCTTACAGGGGACGACTGAAGCTTTCTTT. The chain employs TRBV11-3 and TRBJ1-1; D may be TRBD1 (6 bases). V lost 2 bases, J lost 5 bases, and 9 bases lay in between. Germline CDR1 is SGHNT and CDR2 is YENEEA. The CDR3 runs 13 residues. The whole variable domain, remainder taken from reference TRBV11-3 and TRBJ1-1, is EAGVVQSPRYKIIEKKQPVAFWCNPISGHNTLYWYLQNLGQGPELLIRYENEEAVDDSQLPKDRFSAERLKGVDSTLKIQPAELGDSAVYLCASSLQGTTEAFFGQGTRLTVV.

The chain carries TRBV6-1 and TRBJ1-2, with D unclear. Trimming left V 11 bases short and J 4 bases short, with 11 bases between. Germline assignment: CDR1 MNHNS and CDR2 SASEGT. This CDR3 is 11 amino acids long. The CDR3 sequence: CASAASYGYTF. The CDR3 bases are TGTGCCTCAGCAGCGTCCTATGGCTACACCTTC.

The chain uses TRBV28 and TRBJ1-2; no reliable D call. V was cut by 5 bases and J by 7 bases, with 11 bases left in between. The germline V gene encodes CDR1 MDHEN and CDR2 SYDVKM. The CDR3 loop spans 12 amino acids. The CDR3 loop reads CASSPPGGGYTF. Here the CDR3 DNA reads TGTGCCAGCAGTCCGCCAGGTGGTGGCTACACCTTC.

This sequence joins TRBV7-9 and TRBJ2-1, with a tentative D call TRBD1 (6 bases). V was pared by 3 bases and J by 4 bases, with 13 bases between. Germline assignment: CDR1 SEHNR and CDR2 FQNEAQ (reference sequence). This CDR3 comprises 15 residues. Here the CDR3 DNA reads TGTGCCAGCAGCTTTTCAGGACAGAGGTACAATGAGCAGTTCTTC. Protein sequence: CASSFSGQRYNEQFF.

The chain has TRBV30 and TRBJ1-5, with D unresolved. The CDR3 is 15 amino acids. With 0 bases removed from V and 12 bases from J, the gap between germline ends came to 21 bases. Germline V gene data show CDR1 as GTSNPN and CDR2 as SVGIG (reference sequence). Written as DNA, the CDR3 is TGTGCCTGGAGTGTATTTGGGGAGACGGATTGGCACCAGCATTTT. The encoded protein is CAWSVFGETDWHQHF.

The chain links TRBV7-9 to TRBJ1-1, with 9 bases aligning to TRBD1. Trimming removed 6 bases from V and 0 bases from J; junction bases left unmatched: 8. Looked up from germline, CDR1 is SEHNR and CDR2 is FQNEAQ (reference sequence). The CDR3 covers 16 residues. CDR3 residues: CASSTGTGNVNTEAFF. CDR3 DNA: TGTGCCAGCAGTACCGGGACAGGGAATGTGAACACTGAAGCTTTCTTT.

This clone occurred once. The CDR3 protein is CASRSYRGTKAQYF. As DNA, the CDR3 is TGTGCCAGCAGAAGCTACAGGGGTACAAAGGCCCAGTACTTC. The chain recombines TRBV25-1 with TRBJ2-5, with 7 bases identical to TRBD1. The CDR3 sequence is 14 residues long. The trim removed 6 bases at V and 9 bases at J, leaving 13 bases unmatched. CDR1 and CDR2 from the germline V gene are MGHDK and SYGVNS.

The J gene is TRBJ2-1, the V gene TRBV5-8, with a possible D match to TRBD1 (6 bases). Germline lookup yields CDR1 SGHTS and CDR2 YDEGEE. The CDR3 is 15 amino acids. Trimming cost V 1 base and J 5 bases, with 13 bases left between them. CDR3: CASSLRWTANNEQFF. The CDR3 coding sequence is TGTGCCAGCAGCTTGAGGTGGACAGCCAACAATGAGCAGTTCTTC. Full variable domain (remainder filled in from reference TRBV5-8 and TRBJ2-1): EAGVTQSPTHLIKTRGQQATLRCSPISGHTSVYWYQQALGLGLQFLLWYDEGEERNRGNFPPRFSGRQFPNYSSELNVNALELEDSALYLCASSLRWTANNEQFFGPGTRLTVL.

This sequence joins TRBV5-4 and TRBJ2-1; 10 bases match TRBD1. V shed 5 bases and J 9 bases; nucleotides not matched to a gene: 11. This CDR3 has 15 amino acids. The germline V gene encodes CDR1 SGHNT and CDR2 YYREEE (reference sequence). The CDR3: CASSSDRGRVGEQFF. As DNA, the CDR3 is TGTGCCAGCAGTTCTGACAGGGGGCGCGTGGGTGAGCAGTTCTTC.

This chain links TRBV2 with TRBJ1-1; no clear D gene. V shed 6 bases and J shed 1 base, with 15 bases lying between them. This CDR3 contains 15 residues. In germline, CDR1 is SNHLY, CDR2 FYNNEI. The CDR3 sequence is CASSYLTGGNTEAFF. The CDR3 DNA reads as TGTGCCAGCAGCTACCTAACCGGCGGGAACACTGAAGCTTTCTTT.

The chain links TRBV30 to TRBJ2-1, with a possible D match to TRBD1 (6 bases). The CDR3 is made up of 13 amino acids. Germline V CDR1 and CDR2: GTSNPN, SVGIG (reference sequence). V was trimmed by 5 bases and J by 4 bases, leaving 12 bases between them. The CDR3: CAWSSDRYNEQFF. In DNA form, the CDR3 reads TGTGCCTGGTCCTCCGACAGGTACAATGAGCAGTTCTTC.